This T cell receptor (beta chain) was identified in a study of cytomegalovirus exposure and HLA in healthy donors (dated by TCRdb to 2016 to 2017). Describing the broader study: A later analysis indicated that the 110 or so validation repertoires were generated on the platform also employed for the approximately 670 repertoires of the first cohort. The study aimed to test whether signatures of past pathogen exposure could be identified by cataloging public T cell receptors. In addition to the first cohort of 666 subjects, a separate validation cohort of approximately 130 different subjects was used. To predict cytomegalovirus infection status, the study combined high-throughput TCR immunosequencing, statistical association of individual TCRs with disease status, and machine learning.

Compared with germline, V lacks 1 base and J lacks 1 base; bases without a gene match: 11. Looking up the germline V gene (reference sequence) yields CDR1 SGHAT and CDR2 FQDESV. The CDR3 starts with the cysteine, ends with the phenylalanine, and has 18 residues. CDR3 DNA only is kept here, 54 bases in frame from base 1. The library was produced with the immunoSEQ multiplex PCR assay. The authors processed their data as follows. A statistical classification framework was built to diagnose cytomegalovirus status from the catalog of TCR beta chain sequences. TCRdb provides this immuneACCESS table in a form limited to in-frame rearrangements. Some clones are lacking; in checked studies, under half of them reflect an unresolved V gene, and why the rest are absent is not known. V and J calls and clone size are given by that table; D and trimming were obtained from the DNA. Here the sample has about 260,000 clones; about 90% occur a single time. Around 3.1% of the sample rests with the top ten.

With regard to this clone: Its target antigen remains unknown. Per-nucleotide qualities are absent, and no much larger clonotype sits a single base away.

Paper-wide results and their limitations: It was suggested by the authors that the approach could potentially be generalized to other disease states and immunological phenotypes. In the study, 164 TCR beta chains were listed as associated with cytomegalovirus. Across donors, most TCR sequences were observed very rarely, whereas some public TCRs were present in many individuals. Cytomegalovirus status was reported to be diagnosed by the classifier with high specificity and sensitivity in both the original and validation cohorts. Of the cluster scores, roughly 95% were above 0 in a later analysis, which found that TCRs clustered in the first cohort also tended to co-occur in the 110 or so validation repertoires. The validation cohort had no HLA typing available for a later analysis, so co-occurrence within that cohort was assessed over all 120 or so repertoires. In vitro tests confirmed that a few of the cytomegalovirus-associated TCR beta chains recognize cytomegalovirus antigens.

The donors belonged to the validation cohort of about 110 subjects, which was separate from the roughly 670-subject first cohort. The receptor comes from a woman in her twenties or thirties in good health and CMV-seronegative. The V gene is TRBV11-1 and the J gene is TRBJ2-3; a stretch of 7 junction bases matches TRBD2. Specimen: PBMCs. The base sequence is TGTGCCAGCAGCTTAGTGCCCTTGGGCGGGAGCGGCACAGATACGCAGTATTTT. It translates as CASSLVPLGGSGTDTQYF.